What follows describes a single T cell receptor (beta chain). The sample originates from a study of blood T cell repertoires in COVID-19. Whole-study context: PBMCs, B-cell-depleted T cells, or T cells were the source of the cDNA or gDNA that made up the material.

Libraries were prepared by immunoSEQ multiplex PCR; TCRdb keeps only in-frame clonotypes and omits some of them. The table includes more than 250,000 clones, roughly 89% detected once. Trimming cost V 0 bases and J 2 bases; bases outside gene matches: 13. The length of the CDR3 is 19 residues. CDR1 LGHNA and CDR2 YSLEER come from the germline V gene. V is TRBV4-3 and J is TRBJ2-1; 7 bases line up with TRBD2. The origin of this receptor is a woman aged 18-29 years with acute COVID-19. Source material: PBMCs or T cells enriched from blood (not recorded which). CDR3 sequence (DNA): TGCGCCAGCAGCCAAGAGGTAGGGAATAGCGGGCCGCCCTACAATGAGCAGTTCTTC. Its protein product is CASSQEVGNSGPPYNEQFF.